There are many counts of the clone carrying this T cell receptor (beta chain). Its antigen is unknown. The data belong to a study of T cells in Graves' hyperthyroidism and ophthalmopathy. Study context: Peripheral blood was obtained at initial diagnosis, preceding any treatment. The study, taken as a whole, reports: Through a model of 13 V-J features, ophthalmopathy was separated from stable hyperthyroidism. Appearing also in blood were most of the thyroid clonotypes expanded above 0.001.

The source material, RNA transcripts, was used to amplify TCR beta CDR3 regions. The study used the HTBI primer set for a first-round RT-PCR of the TCR CDR3. From the multiplex PCR reads, TCRdb called clonotypes with MiXCR, one entry per CDR3 protein. The sample holds 470,000 or so distinct CDR3 sequences, more than 20% seen once. Trimming took 6 bases from V and 9 from J, leaving 14 bases between them. The germline V gene has CDR1 MDHEN and CDR2 SYDVKM. The CDR3 runs 12 residues. Thyroid ultrasound and orbital computed tomography, with clinical symptoms and serum thyroxine and TRAb, informed diagnoses.

The TCR originated in a man aged 18 to 30 with Graves' hyperthyroidism. The sequencing input was blood. The rearrangement uses TRBV28 and TRBJ1-1, with D possibly being TRBD1 (6 bases). The CDR3 is CASSSQGPKAFF. In nucleotides, the CDR3 is TGTGCCAGCAGCTCCCAGGGGCCGAAAGCTTTCTTT.